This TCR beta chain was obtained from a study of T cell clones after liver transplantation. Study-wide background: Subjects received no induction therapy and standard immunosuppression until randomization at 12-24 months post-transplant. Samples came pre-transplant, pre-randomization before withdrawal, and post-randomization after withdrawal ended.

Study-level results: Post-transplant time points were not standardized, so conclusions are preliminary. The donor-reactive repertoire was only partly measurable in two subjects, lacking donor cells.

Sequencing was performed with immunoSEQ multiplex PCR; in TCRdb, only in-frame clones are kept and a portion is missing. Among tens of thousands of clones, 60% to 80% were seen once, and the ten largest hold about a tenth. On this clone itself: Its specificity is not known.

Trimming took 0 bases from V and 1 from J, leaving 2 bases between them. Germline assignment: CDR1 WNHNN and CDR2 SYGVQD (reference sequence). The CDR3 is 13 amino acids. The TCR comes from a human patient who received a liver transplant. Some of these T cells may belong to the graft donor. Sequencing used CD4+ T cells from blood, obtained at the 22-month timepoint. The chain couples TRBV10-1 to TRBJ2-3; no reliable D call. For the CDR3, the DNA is TGCGCCAGCAGTGAGTCGGGCACAGATACGCAGTATTTT. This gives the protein CASSESGTDTQYF.